Sequencing of this TCR beta chain was carried out in a study of blood T cell repertoires in COVID-19. Sequencing was performed with immunoSEQ multiplex PCR; in TCRdb, only in-frame clones are kept and a portion is missing. The data show 200,000 to 250,000 clones, with over 75% seen just once and around 3.6% held by the top ten. This CDR3 comprises 15 residues. V lost 1 base to trimming and J lost 2 bases; unmatched junction nucleotides: 6. Germline CDR1 and CDR2: GTSNPN and SVGIG (reference sequence). This chain links TRBV30 with TRBJ2-3; 7 nucleotides align to TRBD2. The TCR originated in a woman aged 30 to 39 who had been exposed to COVID-19. Sequencing input: PBMCs or T cells enriched from blood (not recorded which). CDR3 coding DNA: TGTGCCTGGAGTGCTAGCGGATTACACACAGATACGCAGTATTTT. Translating gives CAWSASGLHTDTQYF.